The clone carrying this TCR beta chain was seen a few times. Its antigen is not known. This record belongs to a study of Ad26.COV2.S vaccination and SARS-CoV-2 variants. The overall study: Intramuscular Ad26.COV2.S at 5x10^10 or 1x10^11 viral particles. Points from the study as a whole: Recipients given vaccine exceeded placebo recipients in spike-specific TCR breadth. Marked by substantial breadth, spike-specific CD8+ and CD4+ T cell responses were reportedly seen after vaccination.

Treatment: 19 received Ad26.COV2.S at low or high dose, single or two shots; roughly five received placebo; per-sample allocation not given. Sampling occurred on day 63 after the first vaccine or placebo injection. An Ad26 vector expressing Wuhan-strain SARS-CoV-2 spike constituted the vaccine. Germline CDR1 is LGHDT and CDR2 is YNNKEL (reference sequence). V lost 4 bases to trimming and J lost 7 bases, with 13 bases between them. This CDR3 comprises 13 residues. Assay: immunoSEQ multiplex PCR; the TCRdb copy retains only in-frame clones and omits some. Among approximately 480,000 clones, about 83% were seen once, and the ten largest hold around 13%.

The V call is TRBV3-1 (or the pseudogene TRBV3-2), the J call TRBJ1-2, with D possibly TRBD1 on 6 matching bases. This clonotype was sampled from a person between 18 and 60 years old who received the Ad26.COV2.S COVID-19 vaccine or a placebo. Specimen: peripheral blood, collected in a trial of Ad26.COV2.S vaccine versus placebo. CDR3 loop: CASSPGTTTGYTF. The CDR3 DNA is TGTGCCAGCAGCCCCGGGACAACAACTGGCTACACCTTC.